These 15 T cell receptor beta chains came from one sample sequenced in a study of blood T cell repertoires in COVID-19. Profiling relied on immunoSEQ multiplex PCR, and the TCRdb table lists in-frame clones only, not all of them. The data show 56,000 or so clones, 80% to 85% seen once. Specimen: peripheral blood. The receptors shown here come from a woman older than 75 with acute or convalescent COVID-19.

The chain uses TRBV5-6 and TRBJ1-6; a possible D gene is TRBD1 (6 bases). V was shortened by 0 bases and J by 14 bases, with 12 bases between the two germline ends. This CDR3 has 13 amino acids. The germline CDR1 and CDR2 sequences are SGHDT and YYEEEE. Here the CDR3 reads CASSLDRVESLHF. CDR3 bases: TGTGCCAGCAGCTTGGACAGGGTAGAATCCCTCCACTTT.

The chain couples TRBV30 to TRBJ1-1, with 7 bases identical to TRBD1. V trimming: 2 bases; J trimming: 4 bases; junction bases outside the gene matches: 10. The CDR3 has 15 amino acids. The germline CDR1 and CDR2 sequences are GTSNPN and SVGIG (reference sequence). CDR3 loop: CAWSPGGLWSTEAFF. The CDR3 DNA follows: TGTGCCTGGAGTCCAGGGGGGTTGTGGAGCACTGAAGCTTTCTTT.

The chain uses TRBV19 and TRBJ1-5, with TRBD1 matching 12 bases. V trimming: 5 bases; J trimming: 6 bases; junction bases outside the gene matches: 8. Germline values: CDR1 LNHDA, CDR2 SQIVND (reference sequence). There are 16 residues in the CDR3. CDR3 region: CASSAGTGGAGQPQHF. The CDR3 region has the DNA TGTGCCAGTAGTGCCGGGACAGGGGGCGCGGGTCAGCCCCAGCATTTT.

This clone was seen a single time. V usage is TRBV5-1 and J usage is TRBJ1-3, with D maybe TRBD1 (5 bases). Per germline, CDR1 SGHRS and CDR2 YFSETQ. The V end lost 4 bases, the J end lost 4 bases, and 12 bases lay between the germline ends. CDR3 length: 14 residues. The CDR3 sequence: CASSKERGGNTIYF. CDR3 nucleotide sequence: TGCGCCAGCAGCAAAGAACGGGGGGGAAACACCATATATTTT.

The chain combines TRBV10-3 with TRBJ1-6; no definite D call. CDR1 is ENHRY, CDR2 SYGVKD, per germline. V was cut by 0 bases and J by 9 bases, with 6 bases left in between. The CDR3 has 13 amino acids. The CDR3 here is CAISESERSPLHF. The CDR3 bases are TGTGCCATCAGTGAGTCAGAGCGTTCACCCCTCCACTTT.

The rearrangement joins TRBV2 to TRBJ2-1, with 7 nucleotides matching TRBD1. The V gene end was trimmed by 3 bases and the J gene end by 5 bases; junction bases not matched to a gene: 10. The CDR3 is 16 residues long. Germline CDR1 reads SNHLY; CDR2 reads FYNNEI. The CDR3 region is CASSERGPRTNNEQFF. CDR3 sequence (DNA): TGTGCCAGCAGTGAGAGGGGGCCCAGGACGAACAATGAGCAGTTCTTC. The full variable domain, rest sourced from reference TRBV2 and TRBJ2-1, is EPEVTQTPSHQVTQMGQEVILRCVPISNHLYFYWYRQILGQKVEFLVSFYNNEISEKSEIFDDQFSVERPDGSNFTLKIRSTKLEDSAMYFCASSERGPRTNNEQFFGPGTRLTVL.

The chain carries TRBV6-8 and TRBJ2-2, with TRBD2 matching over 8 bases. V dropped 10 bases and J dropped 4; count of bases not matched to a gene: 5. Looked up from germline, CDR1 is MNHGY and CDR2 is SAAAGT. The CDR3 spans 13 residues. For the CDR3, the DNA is TGTGCCACCCGCGGGGGGATCACCGGGGAGCTGTTTTTT. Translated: CATRGGITGELFF.

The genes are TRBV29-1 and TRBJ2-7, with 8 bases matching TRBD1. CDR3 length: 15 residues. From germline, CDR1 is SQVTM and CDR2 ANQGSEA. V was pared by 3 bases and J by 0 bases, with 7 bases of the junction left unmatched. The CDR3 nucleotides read TGCAGCGTTGAGACAGGGGACCGGCTCTCCTACGAGCAGTACTTC. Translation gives CSVETGDRLSYEQYF.

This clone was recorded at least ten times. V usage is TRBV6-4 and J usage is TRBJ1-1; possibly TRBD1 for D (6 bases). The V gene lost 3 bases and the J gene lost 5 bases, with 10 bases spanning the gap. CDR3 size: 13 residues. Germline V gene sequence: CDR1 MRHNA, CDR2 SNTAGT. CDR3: CASSESGETEAFF. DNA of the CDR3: TGTGCCAGCAGTGAGTCAGGGGAAACTGAAGCTTTCTTT.

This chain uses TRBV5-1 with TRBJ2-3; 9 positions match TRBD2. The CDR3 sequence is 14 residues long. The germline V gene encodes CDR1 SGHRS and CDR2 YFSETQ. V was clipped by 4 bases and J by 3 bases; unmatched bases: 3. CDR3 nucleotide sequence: TGCGCCAGCAGCCCTAGCGGGGAAACAGATACGCAGTATTTT. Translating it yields CASSPSGETDTQYF.

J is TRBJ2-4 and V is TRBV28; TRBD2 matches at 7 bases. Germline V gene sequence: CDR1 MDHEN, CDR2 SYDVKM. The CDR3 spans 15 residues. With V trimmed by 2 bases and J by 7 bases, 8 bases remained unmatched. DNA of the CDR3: TGTGCCAGCAGTTTAAGTGCTCAGGGAGGGAACATTCAGTACTTC. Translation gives CASSLSAQGGNIQYF.

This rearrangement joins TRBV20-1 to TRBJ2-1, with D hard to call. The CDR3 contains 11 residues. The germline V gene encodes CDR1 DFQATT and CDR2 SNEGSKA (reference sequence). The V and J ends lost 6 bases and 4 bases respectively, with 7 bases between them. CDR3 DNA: TGCAGTGCGAGGAGATACAATGAGCAGTTCTTC. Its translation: CSARRYNEQFF.

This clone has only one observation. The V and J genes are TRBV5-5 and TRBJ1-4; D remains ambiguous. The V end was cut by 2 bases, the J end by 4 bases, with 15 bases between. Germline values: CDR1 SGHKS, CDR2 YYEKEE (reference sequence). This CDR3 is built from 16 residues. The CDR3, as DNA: TGTGCCAGCAGCTTCGTTGCAGCCAGGCTTAATGAAAAACTGTTTTTT. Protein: CASSFVAARLNEKLFF.

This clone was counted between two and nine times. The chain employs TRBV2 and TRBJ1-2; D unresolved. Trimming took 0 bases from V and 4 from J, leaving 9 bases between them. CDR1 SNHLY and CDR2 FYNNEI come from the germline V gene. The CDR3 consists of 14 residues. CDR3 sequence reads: CASSEALRSYGYTF. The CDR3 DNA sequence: TGTGCCAGCAGTGAAGCTTTACGGTCCTATGGCTACACCTTC.

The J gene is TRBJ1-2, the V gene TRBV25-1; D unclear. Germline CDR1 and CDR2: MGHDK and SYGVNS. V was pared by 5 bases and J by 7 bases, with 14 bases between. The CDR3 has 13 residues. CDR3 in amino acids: CASSQDTVVGYTF. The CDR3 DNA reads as TGTGCCAGCAGTCAAGACACAGTGGTTGGCTACACCTTC.